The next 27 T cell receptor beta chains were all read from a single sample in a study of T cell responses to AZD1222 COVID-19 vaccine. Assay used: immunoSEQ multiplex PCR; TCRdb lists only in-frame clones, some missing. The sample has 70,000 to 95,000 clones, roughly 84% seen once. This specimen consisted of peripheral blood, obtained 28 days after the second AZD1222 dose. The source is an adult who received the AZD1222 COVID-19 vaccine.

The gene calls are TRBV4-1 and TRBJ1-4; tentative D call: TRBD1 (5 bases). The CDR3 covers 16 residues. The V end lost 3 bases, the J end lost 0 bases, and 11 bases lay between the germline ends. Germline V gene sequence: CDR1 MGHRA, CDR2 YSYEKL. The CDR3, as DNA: TGCGCCAGCAGCCAGCCCTCCAGGGCAACTAATGAAAAACTGTTTTTT. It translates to CASSQPSRATNEKLFF.

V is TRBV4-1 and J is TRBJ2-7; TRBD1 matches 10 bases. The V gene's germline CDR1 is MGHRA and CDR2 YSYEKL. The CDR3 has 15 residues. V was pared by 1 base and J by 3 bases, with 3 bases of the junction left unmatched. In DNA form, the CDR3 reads TGCGCCAGCAGCCAAGGACAGGGGGCCAGCTACGAGCAGTACTTC. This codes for CASSQGQGASYEQYF.

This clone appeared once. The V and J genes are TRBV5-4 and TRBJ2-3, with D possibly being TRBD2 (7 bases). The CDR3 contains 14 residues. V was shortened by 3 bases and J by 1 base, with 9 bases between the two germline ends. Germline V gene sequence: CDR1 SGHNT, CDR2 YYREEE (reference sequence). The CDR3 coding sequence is TGTGCCAGCAGCTGGGGGGGGCGCACAGATACGCAGTATTTT. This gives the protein CASSWGGRTDTQYF.

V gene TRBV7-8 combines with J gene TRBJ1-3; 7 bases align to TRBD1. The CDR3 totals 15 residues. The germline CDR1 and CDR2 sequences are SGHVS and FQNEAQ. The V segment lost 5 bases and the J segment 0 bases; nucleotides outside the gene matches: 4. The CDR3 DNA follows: TGTGCCAGCAGCGTCGGGACAGCCTCTGGAAACACCATATATTTT. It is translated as CASSVGTASGNTIYF.

The CDR3 is CASSSEQGSHNQPQHF. In DNA, the CDR3 is TGTGCCAGCAGCTCAGAACAGGGATCCCACAATCAGCCCCAGCATTTT. The chain joins TRBV7-9 to TRBJ1-5, with D tentatively TRBD1 (6 bases). The V gene lost 4 bases and the J gene lost 3 bases, with 16 bases spanning the gap. The germline V gene has CDR1 SEHNR and CDR2 FQNEAQ (reference sequence). The CDR3 covers 16 residues.

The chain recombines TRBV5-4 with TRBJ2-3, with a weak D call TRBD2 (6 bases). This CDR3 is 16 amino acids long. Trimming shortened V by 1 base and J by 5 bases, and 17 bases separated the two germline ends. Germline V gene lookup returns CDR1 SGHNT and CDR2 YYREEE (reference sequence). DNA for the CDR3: TGTGCCAGCAGCTTGTTCCGAGGGGCGCGGGAAGATACGCAGTATTTT. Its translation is CASSLFRGAREDTQYF.

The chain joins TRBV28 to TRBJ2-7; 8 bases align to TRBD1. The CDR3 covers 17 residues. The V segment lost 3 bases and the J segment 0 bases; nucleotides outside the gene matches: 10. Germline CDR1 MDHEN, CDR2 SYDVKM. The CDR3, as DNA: TGTGCCAGCAGTTTTCGCCGGATCAGGGGGCACTCCTACGAGCAGTACTTC. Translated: CASSFRRIRGHSYEQYF.

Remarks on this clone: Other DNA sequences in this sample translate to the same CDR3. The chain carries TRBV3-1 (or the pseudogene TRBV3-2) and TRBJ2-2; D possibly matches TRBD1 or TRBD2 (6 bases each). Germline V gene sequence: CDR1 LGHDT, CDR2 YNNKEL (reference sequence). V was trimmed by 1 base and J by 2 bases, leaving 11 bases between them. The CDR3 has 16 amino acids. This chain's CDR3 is CASSQVGGANTGELFF. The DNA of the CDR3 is TGTGCCAGCAGCCAAGTGGGGGGCGCAAACACCGGGGAGCTGTTTTTT.

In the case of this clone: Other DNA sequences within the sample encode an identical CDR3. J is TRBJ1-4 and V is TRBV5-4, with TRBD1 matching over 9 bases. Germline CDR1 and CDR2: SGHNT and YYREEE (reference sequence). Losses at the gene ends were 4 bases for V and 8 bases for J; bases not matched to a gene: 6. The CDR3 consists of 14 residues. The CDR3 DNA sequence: TGTGCCAGCAGCCTACAGGGGGCAGAGGAAAAACTGTTTTTT. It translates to CASSLQGAEEKLFF.

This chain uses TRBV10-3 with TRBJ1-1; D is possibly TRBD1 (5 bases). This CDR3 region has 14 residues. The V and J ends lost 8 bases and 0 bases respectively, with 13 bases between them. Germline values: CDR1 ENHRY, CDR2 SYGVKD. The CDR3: CAIGGGSMNTEAFF. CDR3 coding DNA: TGTGCCATCGGGGGTGGGAGCATGAACACTGAAGCTTTCTTT.

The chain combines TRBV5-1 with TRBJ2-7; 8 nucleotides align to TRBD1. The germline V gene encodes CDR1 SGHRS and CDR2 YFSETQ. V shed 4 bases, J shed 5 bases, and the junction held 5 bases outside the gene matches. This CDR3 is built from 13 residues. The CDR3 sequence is CASSNDRGNEQYF. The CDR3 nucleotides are TGCGCCAGCAGCAATGACAGGGGCAACGAGCAGTACTTC.

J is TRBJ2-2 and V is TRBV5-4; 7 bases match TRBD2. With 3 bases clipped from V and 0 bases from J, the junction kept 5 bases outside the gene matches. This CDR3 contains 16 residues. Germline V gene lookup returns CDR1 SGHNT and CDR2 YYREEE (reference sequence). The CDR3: CASSSLAGTNTGELFF. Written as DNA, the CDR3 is TGTGCCAGCAGCTCATTAGCGGGCACGAACACCGGGGAGCTGTTTTTT.

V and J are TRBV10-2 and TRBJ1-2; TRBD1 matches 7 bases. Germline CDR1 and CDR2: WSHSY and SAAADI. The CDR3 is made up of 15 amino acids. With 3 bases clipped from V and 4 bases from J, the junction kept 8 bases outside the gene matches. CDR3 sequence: CASSEYVQGTYGYTF. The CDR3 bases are TGCGCCAGCAGTGAATACGTACAGGGGACCTATGGCTACACCTTC.

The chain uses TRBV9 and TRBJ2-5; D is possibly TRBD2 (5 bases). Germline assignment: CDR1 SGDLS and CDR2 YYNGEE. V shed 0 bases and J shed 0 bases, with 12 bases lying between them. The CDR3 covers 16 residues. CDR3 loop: CASSVGLGEYQETQYF. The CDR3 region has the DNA TGTGCCAGCAGCGTAGGGCTTGGGGAGTACCAAGAGACCCAGTACTTC.

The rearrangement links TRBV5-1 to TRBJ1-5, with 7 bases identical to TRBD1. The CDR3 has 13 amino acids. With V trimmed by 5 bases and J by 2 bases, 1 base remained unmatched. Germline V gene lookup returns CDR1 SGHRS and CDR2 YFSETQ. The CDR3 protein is CASSTGGNQPQHF. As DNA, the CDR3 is TGCGCCAGCAGTACAGGGGGCAATCAGCCCCAGCATTTT.

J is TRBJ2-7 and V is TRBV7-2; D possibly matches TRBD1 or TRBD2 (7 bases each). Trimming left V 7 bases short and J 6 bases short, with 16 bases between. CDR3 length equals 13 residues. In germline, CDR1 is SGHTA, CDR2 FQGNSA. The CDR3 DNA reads TGTGCCAGCATTCAGGGGGGGGCAGGCGAGCAGTACTTC. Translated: CASIQGGAGEQYF.

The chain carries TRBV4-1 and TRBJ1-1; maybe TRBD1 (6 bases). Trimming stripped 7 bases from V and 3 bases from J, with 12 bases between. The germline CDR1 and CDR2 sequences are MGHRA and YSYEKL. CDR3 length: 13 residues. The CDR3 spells CASIGQQDTEAFF. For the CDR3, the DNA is TGCGCCAGCATAGGACAGCAAGACACTGAAGCTTTCTTT.

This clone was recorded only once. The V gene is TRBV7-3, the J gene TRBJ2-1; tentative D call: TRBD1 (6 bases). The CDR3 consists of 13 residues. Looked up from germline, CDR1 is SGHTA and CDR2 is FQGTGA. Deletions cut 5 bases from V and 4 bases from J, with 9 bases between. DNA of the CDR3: TGTGCCAGCAGCCGACAGGCATACAATGAGCAGTTCTTC. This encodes CASSRQAYNEQFF.

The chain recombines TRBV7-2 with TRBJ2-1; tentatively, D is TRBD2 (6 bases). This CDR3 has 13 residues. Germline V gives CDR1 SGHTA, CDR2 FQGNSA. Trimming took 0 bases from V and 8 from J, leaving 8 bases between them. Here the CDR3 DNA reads TGTGCCAGCAGCTTAGCGCGGGGCCATGAGCAGTTCTTC. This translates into CASSLARGHEQFF. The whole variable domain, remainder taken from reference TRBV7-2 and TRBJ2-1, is GAGVSQSPSNKVTEKGKDVELRCDPISGHTALYWYRQSLGQGLEFLIYFQGNSAPDKSGLPSDRFSAERTGGSVSTLTIQRTQQEDSAVYLCASSLARGHEQFFGPGTRLTVL.

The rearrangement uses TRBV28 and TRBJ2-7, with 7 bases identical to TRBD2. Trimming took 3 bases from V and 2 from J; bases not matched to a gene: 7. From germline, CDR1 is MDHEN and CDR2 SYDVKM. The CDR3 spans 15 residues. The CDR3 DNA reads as TGTGCCAGCAGTTTTAAGAGGGAGGGTCCCTACGAGCAGTACTTC. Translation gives CASSFKREGPYEQYF.

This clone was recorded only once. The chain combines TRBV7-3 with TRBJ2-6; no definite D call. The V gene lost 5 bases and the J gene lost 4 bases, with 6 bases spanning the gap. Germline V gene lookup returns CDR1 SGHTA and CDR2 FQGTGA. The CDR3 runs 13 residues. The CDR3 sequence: CASSPQGANVLTF. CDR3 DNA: TGTGCCAGCAGCCCTCAGGGGGCCAACGTCCTGACTTTC.

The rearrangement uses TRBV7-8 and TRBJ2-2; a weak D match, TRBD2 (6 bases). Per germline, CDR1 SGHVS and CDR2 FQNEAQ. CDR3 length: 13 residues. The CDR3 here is CAYGTQNTGELFF. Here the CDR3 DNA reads TGTGCATACGGGACTCAGAACACCGGGGAGCTGTTTTTT.

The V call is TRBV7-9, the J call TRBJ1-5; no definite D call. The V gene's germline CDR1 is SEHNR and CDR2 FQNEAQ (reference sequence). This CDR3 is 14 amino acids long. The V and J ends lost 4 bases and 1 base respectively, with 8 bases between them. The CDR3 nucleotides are TGTGCCAGCAGCTCCCTCGCGAGCAATCAGCCCCAGCATTTT. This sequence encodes CASSSLASNQPQHF.

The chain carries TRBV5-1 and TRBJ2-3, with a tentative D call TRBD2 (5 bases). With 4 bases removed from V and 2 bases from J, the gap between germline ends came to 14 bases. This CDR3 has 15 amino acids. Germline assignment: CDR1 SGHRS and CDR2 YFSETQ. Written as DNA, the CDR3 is TGCGCCAGCAGCCTCTGGAGCGGCCTCACAGATACGCAGTATTTT. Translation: CASSLWSGLTDTQYF.

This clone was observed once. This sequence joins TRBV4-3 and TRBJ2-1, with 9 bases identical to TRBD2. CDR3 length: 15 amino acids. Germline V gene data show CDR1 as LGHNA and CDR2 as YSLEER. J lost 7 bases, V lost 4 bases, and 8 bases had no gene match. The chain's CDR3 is CASSPLAGVWNEQFF. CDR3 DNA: TGCGCCAGCAGCCCGTTAGCGGGAGTTTGGAATGAGCAGTTCTTC.

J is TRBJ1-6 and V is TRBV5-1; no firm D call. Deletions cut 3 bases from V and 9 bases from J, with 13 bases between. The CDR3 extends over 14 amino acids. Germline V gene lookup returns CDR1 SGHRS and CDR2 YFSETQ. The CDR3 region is CASSSTENSSPLHF. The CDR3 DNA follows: TGCGCCAGCAGCTCGACGGAGAACAGTTCACCCCTCCACTTT.

The CDR3 coding sequence is TGTGCCTGGAGTGTAGAAGCAGGGGGTCAAGGCTACACCTTC. Residues: CAWSVEAGGQGYTF. The chain carries TRBV30 and TRBJ1-2, with 7 bases lining up with TRBD1. The CDR3 contains 14 residues. CDR1 and CDR2 (germline): GTSNPN, SVGIG (reference sequence). The junction had 9 bases not matched to a gene; V was cut back by 0 bases and J by 8 bases.